These T cell receptor beta chains were read from a single sample in a study of T cells in Graves' hyperthyroidism and ophthalmopathy. MiXCR was run by TCRdb on the multiplex PCR reads, yielding one entry per CDR3 protein. The sample shows about 410,000 distinct CDR3 sequences, about 15% of them seen only once. The sample was blood. Source of these receptors: a young man with Graves' ophthalmopathy. Both conserved end residues are part of each CDR3. The D gene is left open where the match is weak. A row's size may be missing; if present it is once, few, many or a size class.

many | TRBJ1-2 | TRBV7-9 | - | CASSLELSNYGYTF | TGTGCCAGCAGCTTAGAATTGAGTAACTATGGCTACACCTTC
many | TRBJ2-7 | TRBV14 | - | CASSGVQDTAYEQYF | TGTGCCAGCAGCGGGGTGCAGGACACCGCCTACGAGCAGTACTTC
few | TRBJ2-2 | TRBV3-1 | - | CASSQVARGQNTGELFF | TGTGCCAGCAGCCAAGTCGCCAGGGGCCAGAACACCGGGGAGCTGTTTTTT
few | TRBJ2-1 | TRBV20-1 | TRBD2 | CSASEASGGYNEQFF | TGCAGTGCTAGTGAGGCTAGCGGGGGCTACAATGAGCAGTTCTTC
many | TRBJ1-1 | TRBV7-9 | - | CASSLGWGEAFF | TGTGCCAGCAGCTTAGGATGGGGTGAAGCTTTCTTT
- | TRBJ1-4 | TRBV5-1 | - | CASSLSGQNNEKLFF | TGCGCCAGCAGCTTGTCAGGACAGAACAATGAAAAACTGTTTTTT
few | TRBJ2-1 | TRBV10-1 | - | CASSRDLWGQFF | TGCGCCAGCAGCAGGGACCTTTGGGGGCAGTTCTTC
- | TRBJ2-7 | TRBV2 | - | CASSERWVGTYEQYF | TGTGCCAGCAGTGAAAGGTGGGTCGGTACCTACGAGCAGTACTTC
few | TRBJ2-1 | TRBV18 | - | CASSPQGGLYNEQFF | TGTGCCAGCTCACCCCAAGGGGGGCTATACAATGAGCAGTTCTTC
- | TRBJ2-6 | TRBV20-1 | - | CSISGANVLTF | TGCAGTATCTCTGGGGCCAACGTCCTGACTTTC
many | TRBJ2-1 | TRBV29-1 | - | CSVGHDDEQFF | TGCAGCGTTGGCCACGACGATGAGCAGTTCTTC
many | TRBJ2-7 | TRBV12-3/TRBV12-4 | TRBD2 | CASSGGLILPYEQYF | TGTGCCAGCAGTGGGGGACTAATCCTCCCCTACGAGCAGTACTTC
many | TRBJ2-5 | TRBV24-1 | TRBD1 | CATSATGWMQETQYF | TGTGCCACCAGTGCGACAGGGTGGATGCAAGAGACCCAGTACTTC
many | TRBJ1-1 | TRBV20-1 | - | CSARGGTEAFF | TGCAGTGCTAGGGGTGGAACTGAAGCTTTCTTT
many | TRBJ2-3 | TRBV20-1 | - | CSARDGLADTQYF | TGCAGTGCTAGAGATGGCCTAGCAGATACGCAGTATTTT
many | TRBJ2-1 | TRBV7-9 | TRBD2 | CASRSSPGLAAYNEQFF | TGTGCCAGCAGGTCATCGCCGGGACTAGCGGCCTACAATGAGCAGTTCTTC
many | TRBJ1-5 | TRBV5-6 | - | CASSFSPTVSTPQHF | TGTGCCAGCAGCTTTAGCCCGACAGTATCAACGCCCCAGCATTTT
- | TRBJ1-6 | TRBV19 | TRBD1 | CATKRDRGLSPLHF | TGTGCCACTAAGAGGGACAGGGGTCTCTCACCCCTCCACTTT
- | TRBJ1-2 | TRBV4-1 | - | CASSQDGFYGYTF | TGCGCCAGCAGCCAGGACGGCTTCTATGGCTACACCTTC
few | TRBJ2-7 | TRBV4-1 | - | CASSHLPGDPYEQYF | TGCGCCAGCAGCCACCTTCCAGGGGACCCCTACGAGCAGTACTTC
many | TRBJ1-4 | TRBV6-5 | - | CASSYSGALNEKLFF | TGTGCCAGCAGTTACTCAGGGGCCCTTAATGAAAAACTGTTTTTT
few | TRBJ2-5 | TRBV14 | - | CASSQEGTLTQYF | TGTGCCAGCAGCCAAGAGGGGACCCTGACCCAGTACTTC
- | TRBJ1-2 | TRBV12-3/TRBV12-4 | TRBD1 | CASSMGQGARNGYTF | TGTGCCAGCAGTATGGGACAGGGGGCGCGCAATGGCTACACCTTC
- | TRBJ2-1 | TRBV20-1 | TRBD2 | CSAGTSGRAYNEQFF | TGCAGTGCAGGGACTAGCGGGAGGGCCTACAATGAGCAGTTCTTC
- | TRBJ2-1 | TRBV11-1 | TRBD2 | CASSLGLAGAAYNEQFF | TGTGCCAGCAGCTTAGGACTAGCGGGAGCGGCCTACAATGAGCAGTTCTTC
- | TRBJ2-2 | TRBV24-1 | TRBD2 | CATSDLASGVTGELFF | TGTGCCACCAGTGATTTAGCTAGCGGGGTCACCGGGGAGCTGTTTTTT
few | TRBJ1-5 | TRBV30 | - | CAWSGAKYNQPQHF | TGTGCCTGGAGTGGCGCCAAATACAATCAGCCCCAGCATTTT
many | TRBJ2-1 | TRBV2 | - | CASSFSSRVNEQFF | TGTGCCAGCAGTTTCTCTAGCAGGGTCAATGAGCAGTTCTTC
- | TRBJ1-3 | TRBV2 | - | CARGAGGNTIYF | TGTGCCAGGGGAGCTGGGGGAAACACCATATATTTT
- | TRBJ2-1 | TRBV11-2 | TRBD1 | CASSRWRGTGSSYNEQFF | TGTGCCAGCAGCCGGTGGAGGGGGACAGGGAGCTCCTACAATGAGCAGTTCTTC
many | TRBJ2-7 | TRBV11-2 | - | CASSLELEAYEQYF | TGTGCCAGCAGCTTAGAGTTGGAGGCCTACGAGCAGTACTTC
many | TRBJ1-1 | TRBV30 | - | CAWTRGETEAFF | TGTGCCTGGACTAGGGGAGAAACTGAAGCTTTCTTT
many | TRBJ1-1 | TRBV12-3/TRBV12-4 | - | CASGPPGTEAFF | TGTGCCAGCGGCCCGCCCGGCACTGAAGCTTTCTTT
many | TRBJ1-1 | TRBV7-9 | - | CASSDTENTEAFF | TGTGCCAGCAGCGATACAGAGAACACTGAAGCTTTCTTT
- | TRBJ2-2 | TRBV7-3 | TRBD2 | CASSPWTSGSAGELFF | TGTGCCAGCAGCCCCTGGACTAGCGGGAGCGCCGGGGAGCTGTTTTTT
many | TRBJ1-1 | TRBV4-1 | - | CASSQGGTDTEAFF | TGCGCCAGCAGCCAAGGGGGTACCGACACTGAAGCTTTCTTT
many | TRBJ2-1 | TRBV15 | TRBD1 | CATSLGQGYNEQFF | TGTGCCACCAGCTTGGGACAGGGGTACAATGAGCAGTTCTTC
many | TRBJ2-6 | TRBV15 | - | CATREVADSGANVLTF | TGTGCCACCAGAGAAGTCGCGGACTCTGGGGCCAACGTCCTGACTTTC
many | TRBJ2-7 | TRBV11-3 | - | CASSPRPWAEQYF | TGTGCCAGCAGCCCCCGGCCCTGGGCCGAGCAGTACTTC
many | TRBJ1-2 | TRBV27 | - | CASRTLATDPNYGYTF | TGTGCCAGCAGGACCCTCGCGACAGACCCAAACTATGGCTACACCTTC
many | TRBJ1-6 | TRBV7-9 | - | CASSLPDSVNSPLHF | TGTGCCAGCAGCTTACCTGATAGCGTCAATTCACCCCTCCACTTT
many | TRBJ2-1 | TRBV18 | - | CASSPPQTIYNEQFF | TGTGCCAGCTCACCACCGCAGACCATTTACAATGAGCAGTTCTTC